This TCR beta chain was captured by sequencing in a study of control samples from healthy donors and cancer patients. Using immunoSEQ multiplex PCR, the repertoire was profiled, and TCRdb retains in-frame clones only, with some absent. The repertoire includes over 150,000 clones, approximately 93% of them detected once, and approximately 5.7% sits in the top ten. After removal of 5 bases from V and 11 bases from J, the junction contained 9 bases not matched to a gene. Germline V CDR1 and CDR2: MNHNY, SVGAGI (reference sequence). The CDR3 length is 13 residues. The sequenced material came from blood. The TCR was taken from a middle-aged man in good health. V is TRBV6-6 and J is TRBJ1-5; 7 bases line up with TRBD1. The CDR3 nucleotides are TGTGCCAGCAGTCCTGACAGGGTCCAGGCCCAGCATTTT. Encoded protein: CASSPDRVQAQHF.